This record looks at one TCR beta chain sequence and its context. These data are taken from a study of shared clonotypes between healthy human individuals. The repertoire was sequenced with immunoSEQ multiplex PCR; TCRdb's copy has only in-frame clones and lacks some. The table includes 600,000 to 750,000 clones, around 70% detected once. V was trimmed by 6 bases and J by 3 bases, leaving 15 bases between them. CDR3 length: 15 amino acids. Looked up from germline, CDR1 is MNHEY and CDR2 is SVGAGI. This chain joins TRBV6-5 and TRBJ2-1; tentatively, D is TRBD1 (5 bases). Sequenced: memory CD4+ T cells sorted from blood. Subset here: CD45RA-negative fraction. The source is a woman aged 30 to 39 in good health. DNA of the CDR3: TGTGCCAGCAGCCGAGACCCGACAGTCTACAATGAGCAGTTCTTC. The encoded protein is CASSRDPTVYNEQFF.